This entry describes one T cell receptor (beta chain). What this receptor recognizes is not known. Base qualities were left out, and no much larger clone turns up one base away. To prepare the library, the immunoSEQ multiplex PCR assay was applied. Entries here come from immuneACCESS through TCRdb and include only in-frame sequences with V and J called. Some clones fail to appear in such tables; in the studies checked, an unresolved V gene covers under half of the shortfall, and the cause of the remainder is unknown. The table for this sample lists about 85,000 clones; about nine tenths of them were counted only once. The ten largest clones capture around 2.3% of the sample. This entry belongs to a study of T cell changes during pregnancy in multiple sclerosis (dated by TCRdb to the late 2010s). Turning to the overall study: Changes in the T cell repertoire over the course of pregnancy were examined in this study in women with multiple sclerosis.

CDR1 and CDR2 are read off the germline V gene as SGHVS and FNYEAQ. Ends trimmed: V by 0 bases, J by 8 bases; bases unmatched to a gene: 7. From its cysteine to its phenylalanine, the CDR3 spans 17 amino acids. The DNA shown is the 51-base CDR3, in frame from base 1. This specimen consisted of peripheral blood, obtained in the first trimester of pregnancy. This sequence was found in a female donor with multiple sclerosis, enrolled in a pregnancy study. The chain employs TRBV7-6 and TRBJ2-3; TRBD2 agrees with 14 junctional bases. The CDR3 has the sequence CASSLAQTSGGAGTQYF. In nucleotides, the sequence is TGTGCCAGCAGCTTAGCGCAGACTAGCGGGGGGGCTGGTACGCAGTATTTT.